Listed below are T cell receptor beta chains from one sample, sequenced in a study of T cell repertoires in aging, cancer and after chemotherapy. TCRdb ran MiXCR on the multiplex PCR reads and lists one entry per CDR3 protein. The sample lists thousands of distinct CDR3 sequences; around 30% were seen once. Material for sequencing was blood. Receptors originate from a human donor in good health. Each CDR3 is given with its conserved first and last residue. D genes are given only for firm matches. For some rows the clone size is stated as once, few or many, or as a class when expanded; others skip it.

CDR3,DNA,size,J,V,length,D
CASSLGKSYGYTF,TGTGCCAGCAGCTTAGGGAAATCCTATGGCTACACCTTC,-,TRBJ1-2,TRBV7-9,13,-
CASSFGGRAYEQYF,TGTGCCAGCAGCTTCGGAGGCAGAGCCTACGAGCAGTACTTC,-,TRBJ2-7,TRBV5-6,14,-
CASRGGTSNTEAFF,TGCGCCAGCCGGGGGGGGACGAGTAACACTGAAGCTTTCTTT,-,TRBJ1-1,TRBV6-5,14,-
CSVEKGAGPSDTQYF,TGCAGCGTTGAAAAGGGGGCAGGGCCCTCCGATACGCAGTATTTT,medium-sized,TRBJ2-3,TRBV29-1,15,TRBD1
CSVRDLTLTEAFF,TGCAGCGTAAGGGACCTGACCCTTACTGAAGCTTTCTTT,medium-sized,TRBJ1-1,TRBV29-1,13,-
CATSTVNTGELFF,TGTGCCACCAGTACAGTGAACACCGGGGAGCTGTTTTTT,-,TRBJ2-2,TRBV24-1,13,-
CASRSTGVNYGYTF,TGTGCCAGCAGATCAACAGGCGTTAACTATGGCTACACCTTC,once,TRBJ1-2,TRBV6-2/TRBV6-3,14,-
CASTPGKGEGYGYTF,TGTGCCAGCACCCCGGGGAAAGGAGAGGGCTATGGCTACACCTTC,-,TRBJ1-2,TRBV6-1,15,-
CSAPGISTYNEQFF,TGCAGTGCTCCAGGGATTAGCACCTACAATGAGCAGTTCTTC,-,TRBJ2-1,TRBV20-1,14,-
CAWEYHPGQDNSPLHF,TGTGCCTGGGAATATCATCCGGGACAGGATAATTCACCCCTCCACTTT,few,TRBJ1-6,TRBV30,16,TRBD1
CASSEGLGTEAFF,TGTGCCAGCAGTGAGGGCCTGGGGACTGAAGCTTTCTTT,-,TRBJ1-1,TRBV6-5,13,-
CASSYVAGGLSYNEQFF,TGTGCCAGCAGTTACGTCGCGGGGGGCCTCTCCTACAATGAGCAGTTCTTC,-,TRBJ2-1,TRBV6-2/TRBV6-3,17,TRBD2
CATSRAPRGGNQPQHF,TGTGCCACCAGCAGGGCCCCCCGGGGTGGCAATCAGCCCCAGCATTTT,few,TRBJ1-5,TRBV15,16,-
CAWSVTGAGEKLFF,TGTGCCTGGAGTGTAACCGGGGCCGGTGAAAAACTGTTTTTT,few,TRBJ1-4,TRBV30,14,-
CASSYSVAVHNSPLHF,TGTGCCAGCAGTTATTCAGTGGCAGTTCATAATTCACCCCTCCACTTT,few,TRBJ1-6,TRBV6-5,16,-
CASGDGGASTDTQYF,TGTGCCAGCGGGGACGGGGGGGCGAGCACAGATACGCAGTATTTT,-,TRBJ2-3,TRBV6-2/TRBV6-3,15,TRBD2
CAWSPDLRQFF,TGTGCCTGGAGTCCGGACCTGCGGCAGTTCTTC,-,TRBJ2-1,TRBV30,11,-
CASSTGVTGGEGDTQYF,TGTGCCAGCAGCACTGGGGTGACGGGGGGGGAGGGAGATACGCAGTATTTT,once,TRBJ2-3,TRBV11-1,17,TRBD2
CASSSAVHLTNTGELFF,TGTGCCAGCAGTTCGGCCGTACACCTAACGAACACCGGGGAGCTGTTTTTT,-,TRBJ2-2,TRBV12-3/TRBV12-4,17,-
CASSFRRGETQYF,TGTGCCAGCAGTTTCAGGAGGGGGGAGACCCAGTACTTC,-,TRBJ2-5,TRBV12-3/TRBV12-4,13,-
CSVGINTGELFF,TGCAGCGTTGGGATTAACACCGGGGAGCTGTTTTTT,medium-sized,TRBJ2-2,TRBV29-1,12,-
CASSLSAGGSGELFF,TGTGCCAGCAGCTTGAGCGCAGGGGGCTCCGGGGAGCTGTTTTTT,medium-sized,TRBJ2-2,TRBV5-6,15,TRBD1
CASSFYRGDTQYF,TGTGCCAGCAGTTTCTACAGGGGTGATACGCAGTATTTT,few,TRBJ2-3,TRBV6-5,13,TRBD1
CASSVGRPGQGYEQYF,TGCGCCAGCAGTGTGGGGAGACCGGGACAGGGCTACGAGCAGTACTTC,-,TRBJ2-7,TRBV10-2,16,TRBD1
CAISAKGGSYNEQFF,TGTGCCATCAGTGCCAAGGGGGGCTCCTACAATGAGCAGTTCTTC,-,TRBJ2-1,TRBV10-3,15,-
CASSYREEGNEQFF,TGTGCCAGCAGCTACCGAGAGGAGGGTAATGAGCAGTTCTTC,once,TRBJ2-1,TRBV7-9,14,-
CASSLSYATSNQPQHF,TGTGCCAGCAGTTTATCCTATGCTACGAGCAATCAGCCCCAGCATTTT,-,TRBJ1-5,TRBV12-3/TRBV12-4,16,-
CASSLDRGGGTDTQYF,TGCGCCAGCAGCCTAGACAGGGGCGGGGGCACAGATACGCAGTATTTT,-,TRBJ2-3,TRBV4-3,16,TRBD1
CASSLEGTLSGANVLTF,TGTGCCAGCAGCTTAGAGGGTACCCTCTCTGGGGCCAACGTCCTGACTTTC,few,TRBJ2-6,TRBV7-6,17,-
CATSDLGQGAGETQYF,TGTGCCACCAGTGATTTAGGGCAGGGGGCCGGCGAGACCCAGTACTTC,-,TRBJ2-5,TRBV24-1,16,TRBD1
CASSYPKHGELFF,TGTGCCAGCAGTTACCCCAAGCACGGGGAGCTGTTTTTT,-,TRBJ2-2,TRBV6-5,13,-
CASSLGPGNQPQHF,TGTGCCAGCAGCTTAGGGCCAGGCAATCAGCCCCAGCATTTT,few,TRBJ1-5,TRBV7-9,14,-
CASERGSGEQYF,TGTGCCTCGGAACGGGGTTCGGGAGAGCAGTACTTC,-,TRBJ2-7,TRBV30,12,-
CASSYAGGYYGYTF,TGTGCCAGCAGCTACGCAGGGGGCTACTATGGCTACACCTTC,few,TRBJ1-2,TRBV6-5,14,TRBD1
CATSWTGFGNSPLHF,TGTGCCACCTCGTGGACAGGGTTTGGGAATTCACCCCTCCACTTT,-,TRBJ1-6,TRBV6-5,15,TRBD1
CASSPRGTRLNTEAFF,TGTGCCAGCAGCCCTCGGGGGACCCGACTGAACACTGAAGCTTTCTTT,-,TRBJ1-1,TRBV6-5,16,-
CASSLAGTDTQYF,TGTGCCAGCAGCTTGGCCGGCACAGATACGCAGTATTTT,few,TRBJ2-3,TRBV5-4,13,-
CASSIEIFGSLYDGNTIYF,TGTGCCAGTAGTATAGAGATCTTCGGCAGCCTTTATGATGGAAACACCATATATTTT,-,TRBJ1-3,TRBV19,19,-
CASSLGAGTNNSPLHF,TGTGCCAGCAGCTTAGGAGCCGGGACCAATAATTCACCCCTCCACTTT,-,TRBJ1-6,TRBV7-6,16,-
CASSRGTFNTEAFF,TGTGCCAGCAGCCGAGGGACCTTTAACACTGAAGCTTTCTTT,few,TRBJ1-1,TRBV6-5,14,-
CSASTRTWDEKLFF,TGCAGTGCTTCCACCCGGACCTGGGATGAAAAACTGTTTTTT,-,TRBJ1-4,TRBV20-1,14,-
CASTLGSTEAFF,TGTGCCAGCACCCTCGGAAGCACTGAAGCTTTCTTT,few,TRBJ1-1,TRBV27,12,-
CASSFPLSEQYF,TGTGCCAGCAGTTTTCCGCTAAGCGAGCAGTACTTC,-,TRBJ2-7,TRBV12-3/TRBV12-4,12,-
CASSRLSGLYEAFF,TGTGCCAGCAGTCGGCTATCCGGACTCTATGAAGCTTTCTTT,-,TRBJ1-1,TRBV12-3/TRBV12-4,14,-
CASSPSRGAPEEKLFF,TGTGCCAGCAGCCCCTCCCGGGGGGCGCCGGAAGAAAAACTGTTTTTT,few,TRBJ1-4,TRBV7-2,16,-
CASRLVADTEAFF,TGTGCCAGCCGCCTCGTGGCGGACACTGAAGCTTTCTTT,once,TRBJ1-1,TRBV12-3/TRBV12-4,13,-
CSVEAGGVETQYF,TGCAGCGTTGAAGCAGGGGGCGTAGAGACCCAGTACTTC,-,TRBJ2-5,TRBV29-1,13,TRBD1
CASSINRVAGELFF,TGTGCCAGTAGTATCAACAGGGTTGCCGGGGAGCTGTTTTTT,medium-sized,TRBJ2-2,TRBV19,14,-
CASSLGQPYEQYF,TGTGCCAGCAGCTTAGGACAGCCCTACGAGCAGTACTTC,medium-sized,TRBJ2-7,TRBV7-6,13,-
CASSSADRGAFGYEQYF,TGTGCCAGCAGCTCCGCGGATCGGGGGGCTTTCGGCTACGAGCAGTACTTC,few,TRBJ2-7,TRBV7-2,17,-
CASSLAWGFTDTQYF,TGTGCCAGCAGTTTAGCTTGGGGCTTCACAGATACGCAGTATTTT,few,TRBJ2-3,TRBV27,15,-
CASRGMPGHPKDYNEQFF,TGTGCCAGCAGGGGAATGCCGGGACACCCGAAGGACTACAATGAGCAGTTCTTC,few,TRBJ2-1,TRBV12-3/TRBV12-4,18,-